Given below is one TCR beta chain in context. This CDR3 is built from 12 residues. CDR1 MNHNS and CDR2 SASEGT come from the germline V gene. V was pared by 4 bases and J by 7 bases, with 10 bases between. This sample was taken from a study of T cell changes during pregnancy in multiple sclerosis. Generated by immunoSEQ multiplex PCR, the TCRdb table keeps only in-frame clones and is missing some. Among 70,000 to 95,000 clones listed, over 80% were seen once. The starting material was CD4+ T cells from peripheral blood mononuclear cells, obtained in the second trimester of pregnancy. This sequence was found in a female donor with multiple sclerosis, enrolled in a pregnancy study. The chain links TRBV6-1 to TRBJ1-2; a weak D match, TRBD1 (6 bases). CDR3 coding DNA: TGTGCCAGCAGTGCAAAGGGGGTTGGCTACACCTTC. Its protein product is CASSAKGVGYTF.